One and the same sample provided the 21 T cell receptor beta chains below, sequenced in a study of vaccination effects on CD4 cells after COVID-19. The antigens for these receptors are not known. Under the ViraFEST assay, PBMC were stimulated with viral peptide pools so that antigen-specific CD4+ T cells expanded. Sequencing was performed afterwards. Subsequent to less than twelve days of culture, CD4+ T cells were isolated. Participants received two doses of either the BNT162b2 or mRNA-1273 vaccine. The method was immunoSEQ multiplex PCR; TCRdb's version includes in-frame clones alone and lacks a portion of them. The table has more than 40,000 clones, around 74% seen once; the top ten hold less than 15%. The sample was CD4+ T cells from PBMCs cultured with HCoV-OC43 spike peptides, taken after COVID-19 vaccination. The subset is: HCoV-OC43 spike overlapping peptide pool stimulation. These TCRs come from a human donor who received a COVID-19 vaccine.

The chain carries TRBV6-5 and TRBJ2-7; possibly TRBD1 for D (5 bases). The CDR3 loop spans 11 amino acids. Germline CDR1 is MNHEY and CDR2 is SVGAGI. V was trimmed by 7 bases and J by 7 bases, leaving 11 bases between them. Here the CDR3 reads CASTQGREQYF. The CDR3 DNA reads TGTGCCAGCACTCAGGGTCGTGAGCAGTACTTC.

This chain links TRBV6-5 with TRBJ2-7; 8 bases fit TRBD2. V shed 7 bases, J shed 1 base, and the junction held 6 bases outside the gene matches. CDR1 is MNHEY, CDR2 SVGAGI, per germline. The CDR3 totals 14 residues. The CDR3 loop reads CASTQAGVSYEQYF. The CDR3 DNA is TGTGCCAGCACCCAAGCGGGGGTATCCTACGAGCAGTACTTC.

The rearrangement links TRBV10-1 to TRBJ2-7; D is undetermined. The CDR3 is 13 amino acids. The V end lost 4 bases, the J end lost 8 bases, and 15 bases lay between the germline ends. The germline CDR1 and CDR2 sequences are WNHNN and SYGVQD (reference sequence). CDR3 sequence reads: CASSGPSTGKQYF. In DNA form, the CDR3 reads TGCGCCAGCAGTGGGCCCTCTACGGGCAAGCAGTACTTC.

The V call is TRBV2, the J call TRBJ1-1; D unresolved. Looked up from germline, CDR1 is SNHLY and CDR2 is FYNNEI. The ends were cut back, 8 bases at V and 6 bases at J, with 13 bases in the middle. The CDR3 length is 12 residues. CDR3 in DNA: TGTGCCAGCGGTTCAGGTATCCCTGAAGCTTTCTTT. This encodes CASGSGIPEAFF.

A few counts support this clone. For the CDR3, the DNA is TGTGCCATCAGTGACGCCAATCAGCCCCAGCATTTT. Translation: CAISDANQPQHF. The chain recombines TRBV10-3 with TRBJ1-5, with D unclear. CDR3 length equals 12 residues. Trimming cost V 3 bases and J 3 bases, with 3 bases left between them. In germline, CDR1 is ENHRY, CDR2 SYGVKD.

This rearrangement joins TRBV3-1 (or the pseudogene TRBV3-2) to TRBJ2-7, with TRBD2 matching over 8 bases. J lost 0 bases, V lost 1 base, and 5 bases had no gene match. The germline V gene encodes CDR1 LGHDT and CDR2 YNNKEL (reference sequence). The CDR3 consists of 16 residues. CDR3 nucleotides: TGTGCCAGCAGCCAAGCTGGAAGCGGGAGCTCCTACGAGCAGTACTTC. This sequence encodes CASSQAGSGSSYEQYF.

This clone came up a few times. This chain joins TRBV7-9 and TRBJ1-6; D uncertain. The germline V gene encodes CDR1 SEHNR and CDR2 FQNEAQ (reference sequence). The CDR3 is made up of 16 amino acids. V was pared by 11 bases and J by 5 bases, with 22 bases between. CDR3 coding DNA: TGTGCCTTAGGTAGCGAAATCGGCAGAAATAATTCACCCCTCCACTTT. Its translation: CALGSEIGRNNSPLHF.

The V and J genes are TRBV18 and TRBJ2-1; possible D gene TRBD2, 5 bases. The germline V and J ends were trimmed by 0 bases and 2 bases, with 8 bases remaining between them. The CDR3 runs to 15 residues. CDR1 and CDR2 from the germline V gene are KGHSH and LQKENI. In DNA form, the CDR3 reads TGTGCCAGCTCACCACCAAGCGGCCCCTACAATGAGCAGTTCTTC. Its protein is CASSPPSGPYNEQFF.

The chain couples TRBV5-8 to TRBJ2-1; TRBD2 agrees at 9 bases. Germline CDR1 reads SGHTS; CDR2 reads YDEGEE. With 4 bases clipped from V and 9 bases from J, the junction kept 8 bases outside the gene matches. CDR3 length: 14 amino acids. CDR3 nucleotides: TGTGCCAGCAGCCATCTAGCGGGGCGTGGTGAGCAGTTCTTC. Translation gives CASSHLAGRGEQFF.

This sequence joins TRBV7-4 and TRBJ2-1, with a tentative D call TRBD2 (6 bases). Per the germline V gene, CDR1 is SGHVT and CDR2 is SQSDAQ. Trimming left V 9 bases short and J 0 bases short, with 18 bases between. CDR3 size: 16 residues. The CDR3: CASQSSRDFSYNEQFF. In nucleotides, the CDR3 is TGTGCCAGTCAGAGTTCCCGGGACTTCTCCTACAATGAGCAGTTCTTC.

The table lists this clone with a few counts. This chain connects TRBV18 to TRBJ1-1, with TRBD1 as a possible D gene (5 bases). The CDR3 spans 13 residues. V lost 8 bases and J 0 bases, leaving 10 bases between the germline ends. Looked up from germline, CDR1 is KGHSH and CDR2 is LQKENI. CDR3 in DNA: TGTGCCAGCCGGGGCGGTATGAACACTGAAGCTTTCTTT. This translates into CASRGGMNTEAFF. The whole variable domain, remainder taken from reference TRBV18 and TRBJ1-1, is NAGVMQNPRHLVRRRGQEARLRCSPMKGHSHVYWYRQLPEEGLKFMVYLQKENIIDESGMPKERFSAEFPKEGPSILRIQQVVRGDSAAYFCASRGGMNTEAFFGQGTRLTVV.

The chain links TRBV4-1 to TRBJ2-7; no definite D call. Deletions cut 2 bases from V and 5 bases from J, with 7 bases between. Germline lookup yields CDR1 MGHRA and CDR2 YSYEKL. This CDR3 is built from 12 residues. The CDR3 DNA follows: TGCGCCAGCAGCCAATCCCGGGACGAGCAGTACTTC. It codes for CASSQSRDEQYF.

The J gene is TRBJ2-7, the V gene TRBV15; D remains unclear. Germline V CDR1 and CDR2: LNHNV, YYDKDF (reference sequence). The CDR3 is made up of 15 amino acids. The ends were cut back, 0 bases at V and 7 bases at J, with 16 bases in the middle. The CDR3 reads CATSRDFGQAVEQYF. The CDR3 coding sequence is TGTGCCACCAGCAGAGATTTTGGGCAGGCGGTAGAGCAGTACTTC.

The rearrangement uses TRBV20-1 and TRBJ2-5; D unresolved. The germline gives CDR1 DFQATT, CDR2 SNEGSKA (reference sequence). The V end was cut by 3 bases, the J end by 5 bases, with 16 bases between. The CDR3 covers 14 residues. The DNA for the CDR3 is TGCAGTGCTAGTCGCGACAACCCCTTGGAGACCCAGTACTTC. Amino acids: CSASRDNPLETQYF.

The chain carries TRBV10-3 and TRBJ1-3; no clear D gene. V lost 2 bases and J lost 0, with 14 bases in between. Germline V gene sequence: CDR1 ENHRY, CDR2 SYGVKD. This CDR3 is built from 17 residues. The CDR3 sequence is CAISETLMGSSGNTIYF. The CDR3 DNA reads TGTGCCATCAGTGAGACCCTCATGGGGAGCTCTGGAAACACCATATATTTT.

The rearrangement joins TRBV4-1 to TRBJ1-3; a weak D match, TRBD1 (6 bases). Trimming shortened V by 1 base and J by 0 bases, and 16 bases separated the two germline ends. The CDR3 is 18 residues long. CDR1 is MGHRA, CDR2 YSYEKL, per germline. The CDR3, as DNA: TGCGCCAGCAGCCAAGGGGGAGTCCGGGGGCTCTCTGGAAACACCATATATTTT. The encoded protein is CASSQGGVRGLSGNTIYF.

This clone was found once. The chain joins TRBV11-3 to TRBJ2-5, with 7 bases identical to TRBD2. This CDR3 spans 16 amino acids. Germline CDR1 is SGHNT and CDR2 is YENEEA. V trimming: 5 bases; J trimming: 5 bases; junction bases outside the gene matches: 14. CDR3: CASSPGWGGIGETQYF. The CDR3 coding sequence is TGTGCCAGCAGCCCGGGGTGGGGGGGGATAGGGGAGACCCAGTACTTC.

The chain carries TRBV7-2 and TRBJ1-2; D is undetermined. CDR3 length: 12 residues. Looked up from germline, CDR1 is SGHTA and CDR2 is FQGNSA. Between the trimmed V and J ends, which lost 2 bases and 8 bases, there was a span of 9 bases. The CDR3 DNA reads as TGTGCCAGCAGCTTAATGGGCGTAGGCTACACCTTC. This translates into CASSLMGVGYTF.

This chain uses TRBV10-1 with TRBJ1-1; no reliable D call. The CDR3 covers 9 residues. The V gene lost 7 bases and the J gene lost 11 bases, with 8 bases spanning the gap. Germline CDR1 reads WNHNN; CDR2 reads SYGVQD (reference sequence). The CDR3 protein is CASKVLAFF. The CDR3, as DNA: TGCGCCAGCAAGGTTCTGGCTTTCTTT.

This chain joins TRBV6-5 and TRBJ1-4, with D possibly being TRBD1 (6 bases). Trimming took 3 bases from V and 8 from J, leaving 19 bases between them. The CDR3 loop spans 16 amino acids. The germline CDR1 and CDR2 sequences are MNHEY and SVGAGI. CDR3 coding DNA: TGTGCCAGCAGTTATAGGGACAACAGAAGGGGGGAAAAACTGTTTTTT. Protein sequence: CASSYRDNRRGEKLFF.

This chain uses TRBV19 with TRBJ2-6; D is ambiguous. V was pared by 7 bases and J by 2 bases, with 12 bases between. The CDR3 has 15 amino acids. The germline CDR1 and CDR2 sequences are LNHDA and SQIVND (reference sequence). The CDR3 is CASNEGLPGANVLTF. CDR3 bases: TGTGCCAGTAACGAAGGGCTTCCTGGGGCCAACGTCCTGACTTTC.